The rows below give T cell receptor beta chains drawn from one sample of a study of blood T cell repertoires in COVID-19. Method: immunoSEQ multiplex PCR; TCRdb's copy keeps in-frame clones and lacks some. Among about 35,000 clones, around 90% were seen once, and the ten largest hold approximately 6.7%. The sample was peripheral blood. The receptors originated from a human donor in a cohort sampled during active COVID-19. Each CDR3 is given with its conserved first and last residue. The D gene is left open where the match is weak. Not all rows give a size; the values are once, few, many and, for expanded clones, a class.

J gene | clone size | D gene | V gene | CDR3 protein | CDR3 DNA
TRBJ1-1 | once | NA | TRBV11-3 | CASSPDRGTEAFF | TGTGCCAGCAGCCCAGACCGGGGCACTGAAGCTTTCTTT
TRBJ2-7 | NA | TRBD2 | TRBV5-4 | CASSLGGLAGTYEQYF | TGTGCCAGCAGCTTGGGGGGGCTAGCGGGGACCTACGAGCAGTACTTC
TRBJ2-2 | NA | NA | TRBV2 | CASSEQGLNTGELFF | TGTGCCAGCAGTGAACAGGGACTGAACACCGGGGAGCTGTTTTTT
TRBJ2-3 | NA | TRBD2 | TRBV5-1 | CASSSGIGLAGGLGTDTQYF | TGCGCCAGCAGCTCTGGTATAGGACTAGCGGGGGGGCTTGGCACAGATACGCAGTATTTT
TRBJ2-1 | once | NA | TRBV6-2/TRBV6-3 | CASSVQLEGHNEQFF | TGTGCCAGCAGCGTCCAGTTGGAGGGACACAATGAGCAGTTCTTC
TRBJ1-5 | few | NA | TRBV7-9 | CASSLSPYQPQHF | TGTGCCAGCAGCTTAAGCCCTTATCAGCCCCAGCATTTT
TRBJ2-3 | NA | TRBD2 | TRBV28 | CASSLGTSGSWSTDTQYF | TGTGCCAGCAGTTTAGGGACTAGCGGGAGTTGGAGCACAGATACGCAGTATTTT
TRBJ2-7 | NA | TRBD1 | TRBV19 | CASSNGQGGDYEQYF | TGTGCCAGTAGTAACGGACAGGGCGGGGACTACGAGCAGTACTTC
TRBJ2-2 | NA | TRBD2 | TRBV28 | CASSTGLLNTGELFF | TGTGCCAGCAGTACGGGACTACTCAACACCGGGGAGCTGTTTTTT
TRBJ2-3 | NA | TRBD2 | TRBV2 | CARSSPGLALSTDTQYF | TGTGCCAGATCCTCACCGGGACTAGCGTTAAGCACAGATACGCAGTATTTT
TRBJ2-3 | NA | TRBD2 | TRBV27 | CASSLSLGLAVPSTDTQYF | TGTGCCAGCAGTTTATCGCTGGGACTAGCGGTACCTAGCACAGATACGCAGTATTTT
TRBJ2-5 | NA | TRBD2 | TRBV6-1 | CASSDISGSSETQYF | TGTGCCAGCAGTGACATTAGCGGGAGTAGCGAGACCCAGTACTTC
TRBJ2-3 | few | NA | TRBV5-1 | CASSFSPGEDTQYF | TGCGCCAGCAGCTTTTCACCGGGTGAAGATACGCAGTATTTT
TRBJ1-2 | NA | NA | TRBV18 | CASSAIRTGTGYTF | TGTGCCAGCTCAGCCATCCGGACCGGGACAGGCTACACCTTC
TRBJ2-1 | few | NA | TRBV28 | CASSLAFEQFF | TGTGCCAGCAGTCTAGCGTTTGAGCAGTTCTTC
TRBJ2-1 | NA | TRBD2 | TRBV10-3 | CAISDPRLAGMYEQFF | TGTGCCATCAGTGACCCTAGACTAGCGGGCATGTATGAGCAGTTCTTC
TRBJ1-1 | NA | NA | TRBV25-1 | CASSDPFGEAFF | TGTGCCAGCAGTGATCCCTTCGGTGAAGCTTTCTTT
TRBJ2-1 | NA | NA | TRBV4-3 | CASSQDYGVPYNEQFF | TGCGCCAGCAGCCAAGATTACGGGGTCCCCTACAATGAGCAGTTCTTC
TRBJ2-7 | NA | NA | TRBV5-1 | CASSLEEGEWDEQYF | TGCGCCAGCAGCTTGGAAGAGGGGGAATGGGACGAGCAGTACTTC
TRBJ2-1 | NA | TRBD1 | TRBV11-2 | CASSSTRGRYNEQFF | TGTGCCAGCAGCTCAACTAGGGGGCGATACAATGAGCAGTTCTTC
TRBJ2-5 | NA | NA | TRBV11-3 | CASSLDGGETQYF | TGTGCCAGCAGCTTAGACGGGGGAGAGACCCAGTACTTC
TRBJ2-5 | once | NA | TRBV2 | CASRREQETQYF | TGTGCCAGCAGGCGGGAACAAGAGACCCAGTACTTC
TRBJ1-1 | NA | NA | TRBV7-2 | CASSLVLAGGNTEAFF | TGTGCCAGCAGCTTAGTTTTGGCCGGGGGGAACACTGAAGCTTTCTTT
TRBJ2-1 | NA | NA | TRBV25-1 | CASRTARQYNEQFF | TGTGCCAGCAGAACCGCCCGACAGTACAATGAGCAGTTCTTC
TRBJ2-2 | NA | TRBD1 | TRBV24-1 | CATSGQGGGELFF | TGTGCCACCAGTGGACAGGGGGGCGGGGAGCTGTTTTTT
TRBJ2-5 | NA | TRBD1 | TRBV5-1 | CASSFYRGDETQYF | TGCGCCAGCAGCTTCTACAGGGGTGACGAGACCCAGTACTTC
TRBJ2-2 | NA | TRBD1 | TRBV19 | CASSRATGGGELFF | TGTGCCAGTAGTAGAGCCACAGGGGGCGGGGAGCTGTTTTTT
TRBJ2-1 | NA | NA | TRBV4-3 | CASSQLGGRHDEQFF | TGCGCCAGCAGCCAGTTGGGGGGGCGGCACGATGAGCAGTTCTTC
TRBJ2-7 | NA | TRBD2 | TRBV11-2 | CASSLELAAEQYF | TGTGCCAGCAGCTTAGAACTAGCGGCTGAGCAGTACTTC
TRBJ2-2 | NA | TRBD2 | TRBV6-2/TRBV6-3 | CASSYATSGRAGELFF | TGTGCCAGCAGTTACGCGACTAGCGGGAGAGCTGGGGAGCTGTTTTTT
TRBJ2-5 | NA | TRBD2 | TRBV7-2 | CASSPELAAQETQYF | TGTGCCAGCAGCCCAGAACTAGCGGCCCAAGAGACCCAGTACTTC
TRBJ1-5 | few | NA | TRBV3-1/TRBV3-2 | CASSSGLRNQPQHF | TGTGCCAGCAGCTCGGGACTTCGAAATCAGCCCCAGCATTTT
TRBJ2-7 | NA | NA | TRBV11-3 | CASSLDNTRYEQYF | TGTGCCAGCAGCCTCGACAACACCCGCTACGAGCAGTACTTC
TRBJ2-7 | NA | NA | TRBV3-1/TRBV3-2 | CASSREGGAYEQYF | TGTGCCAGCAGCCGAGAAGGGGGGGCCTACGAGCAGTACTTC
TRBJ2-3 | NA | TRBD2 | TRBV27 | CASGSSGRAHRDTQYF | TGTGCCAGCGGGTCTAGCGGGAGGGCCCACAGGGATACGCAGTATTTT
TRBJ2-4 | NA | TRBD1 | TRBV7-2 | CASSLYGQGDGGAKNIQYF | TGTGCCAGCAGCTTATACGGACAGGGTGATGGGGGGGCCAAAAACATTCAGTACTTC
TRBJ1-4 | NA | NA | TRBV7-2 | CASSLAGSGGLFF | TGTGCCAGCAGCTTAGCGGGGTCCGGGGGACTGTTTTTT
TRBJ1-2 | NA | NA | TRBV6-5 | CASSPTSGKGYTF | TGTGCCAGCAGTCCAACGTCCGGGAAGGGCTACACCTTC
TRBJ2-5 | NA | NA | TRBV11-3 | CASSITDQETQYF | TGTGCCAGCAGCATTACAGACCAAGAGACCCAGTACTTC
TRBJ2-1 | NA | TRBD2 | TRBV5-5 | CASSQEGTSGAVEQFF | TGTGCCAGCAGCCAGGAGGGGACTAGCGGGGCGGTTGAGCAGTTCTTC
TRBJ1-3 | NA | NA | TRBV7-2 | CASSPKHSGNTIYF | TGTGCCAGCAGCCCTAAGCACTCTGGAAACACCATATATTTT
TRBJ1-2 | few | NA | TRBV18 | CASSRDETASYNYGYTF | TGTGCCAGCTCACGAGACGAGACAGCCAGTTATAACTATGGCTACACCTTC
TRBJ2-1 | NA | NA | TRBV2 | CASNRLASANEQFF | TGTGCCAGCAATCGCCTAGCGTCGGCCAATGAGCAGTTCTTC
TRBJ1-1 | NA | TRBD1 | TRBV7-3 | CASSLGGTVEAFF | TGTGCCAGCAGCTTAGGGGGGACAGTTGAAGCTTTCTTT
TRBJ1-1 | NA | TRBD1 | TRBV9 | CASSFRDSPFMDTEAFF | TGTGCCAGCAGCTTCCGGGACAGTCCCTTCATGGACACTGAAGCTTTCTTT
TRBJ2-7 | NA | TRBD2 | TRBV4-1 | CASSQALAGGVSYEQYF | TGCGCCAGCAGCCAAGCCCTGGCGGGAGGGGTGTCCTACGAGCAGTACTTC
TRBJ2-3 | NA | NA | TRBV7-2 | CASSLSPSRNTQYF | TGTGCCAGCAGCTTAAGCCCTAGCCGGAATACGCAGTATTTT
TRBJ1-5 | NA | TRBD1 | TRBV2 | CASSSSGTGEQPQHF | TGTGCCAGCAGTTCCTCCGGGACAGGGGAACAGCCCCAGCATTTT
TRBJ1-1 | NA | NA | TRBV3-1/TRBV3-2 | CASSQRHRDTEAFF | TGTGCCAGCAGCCAAAGGCACAGGGATACTGAAGCTTTCTTT
TRBJ2-1 | once | NA | TRBV28 | CASSSPPSVNEQFF | TGTGCCAGCAGTTCCCCTCCATCAGTAAATGAGCAGTTCTTC
TRBJ2-7 | NA | NA | TRBV7-2 | CASSESSGYGEQYF | TGTGCCAGCAGCGAAAGCTCAGGGTATGGCGAGCAGTACTTC
TRBJ2-2 | NA | TRBD2 | TRBV15 | CATSGGLERTGELFF | TGTGCCACCAGCGGGGGACTAGAAAGAACCGGGGAGCTGTTTTTT